The 21 T cell receptor beta chains reported below all come from one sample, sequenced in a study of blood T cell repertoires in COVID-19. TCRdb keeps only in-frame clones here, not all; method: immunoSEQ multiplex PCR. Here the sample spans around 42,000 clones, around 87% being singletons. Source material: peripheral blood. Receptor source: a man younger than 40 with active or convalescent COVID-19.

The rearrangement uses TRBV19 and TRBJ1-1; maybe TRBD1 (5 bases). Trimming shortened V by 0 bases and J by 11 bases, and 22 bases separated the two germline ends. The CDR3 is 16 residues long. Germline V gene sequence: CDR1 LNHDA, CDR2 SQIVND (reference sequence). CDR3 protein: CASSIDPLGRRGMAFF. CDR3 nucleotide sequence: TGTGCCAGTAGTATAGATCCTCTCGGACGGCGGGGGATGGCTTTCTTT.

The chain employs TRBV7-3 and TRBJ2-3; possibly TRBD2 for D (5 bases). V was cut by 0 bases and J by 2 bases, with 15 bases left in between. CDR1 is SGHTA and CDR2 is FQGTGA in the germline V gene. This CDR3 has 17 amino acids. This CDR3 is CASSLTGRMRDTDTQYF. The CDR3 nucleotides are TGTGCCAGCAGCTTAACCGGACGGATGAGGGACACAGATACGCAGTATTTT. The full variable domain, in which reference TRBV7-3 and TRBJ2-3 provide the parts outside the CDR3, is GAGVSQTPSNKVTEKGKYVELRCDPISGHTALYWYRQSLGQGPEFLIYFQGTGAADDSGLPNDRFFAVRPEGSVSTLKIQRTERGDSAVYLCASSLTGRMRDTDTQYFGPGTRLTVL.

This clone occurred once. The gene calls are TRBV18 and TRBJ2-7, with D tentatively TRBD1 (6 bases). This CDR3 is 16 amino acids long. V was cut by 0 bases and J by 0 bases, with 12 bases left in between. Germline loops: CDR1 KGHSH, CDR2 LQKENI. The CDR3: CASSPPVAGDSYEQYF. CDR3 in DNA: TGTGCCAGCTCACCACCGGTGGCAGGGGACTCCTACGAGCAGTACTTC.

The genes are TRBV6-6 and TRBJ1-2, with TRBD1 identical over 7 bases. Germline lookup yields CDR1 MNHNY and CDR2 SVGAGI (reference sequence). With V trimmed by 6 bases and J by 3 bases, 4 bases remained unmatched. There are 13 residues in the CDR3. The CDR3 bases are TGTGCCAGCAGCCAAGACAGGGACTATGGCTACACCTTC. Its protein is CASSQDRDYGYTF.

Here the CDR3 reads CASSHLTTGYYEQFF. The CDR3 nucleotides are TGCGCCAGCAGCCACCTAACGACAGGCTATTATGAGCAGTTCTTC. V gene TRBV4-3 combines with J gene TRBJ2-1; a possible D gene is TRBD1 (6 bases). CDR3 length: 15 residues. V was clipped by 3 bases and J by 8 bases, with 17 bases between them. Germline CDR1 is LGHNA and CDR2 is YSLEER.

The chain employs TRBV3-1 (or the pseudogene TRBV3-2) and TRBJ2-5, with 10 bases aligning to TRBD2. V lost 5 bases to trimming and J lost 1 base; unmatched junction nucleotides: 1. The CDR3 is made up of 14 amino acids. Germline assignment: CDR1 LGHDT and CDR2 YNNKEL (reference sequence). CDR3 protein: CASSERGGQETQYF. CDR3 coding DNA: TGTGCCAGCAGCGAGCGGGGGGGCCAAGAGACCCAGTACTTC.

V gene TRBV30 combines with J gene TRBJ2-1; 11 bases are shared with TRBD2. The CDR3 consists of 15 residues. With V trimmed by 3 bases and J by 7 bases, 8 bases remained unmatched. Per germline, CDR1 GTSNPN and CDR2 SVGIG (reference sequence). DNA of the CDR3: TGTGCCTGGAGCCTCACTAGCGGGAGTTGGAATGAGCAGTTCTTC. It yields the protein CAWSLTSGSWNEQFF.

This chain links TRBV2 with TRBJ1-3; D is undetermined. V lost 0 bases, J lost 0 bases, and 6 bases lay in between. This CDR3 comprises 15 residues. CDR1 is SNHLY, CDR2 FYNNEI, per germline. CDR3 in DNA: TGTGCCAGCAGTGAAGCCCGGAGCTCTGGAAACACCATATATTTT. Amino acids: CASSEARSSGNTIYF. Combining the CDR3 with reference TRBV2 and TRBJ1-3 gives the whole variable domain EPEVTQTPSHQVTQMGQEVILRCVPISNHLYFYWYRQILGQKVEFLVSFYNNEISEKSEIFDDQFSVERPDGSNFTLKIRSTKLEDSAMYFCASSEARSSGNTIYFGEGSWLTVV.

The V and J genes are TRBV2 and TRBJ2-7; 10 nucleotides match TRBD1. The germline gives CDR1 SNHLY, CDR2 FYNNEI. The V and J ends lost 6 bases and 7 bases, in that order; junction bases with no gene match: 6. The CDR3 has 13 amino acids. This chain's CDR3 is CASRRQGAKEQYV. The CDR3 nucleotides read TGTGCCAGCAGAAGACAGGGGGCAAAAGAGCAGTACGTC.

The chain joins TRBV19 to TRBJ1-1; D gene uncertain. CDR1 is LNHDA and CDR2 is SQIVND in the germline V gene (reference sequence). Trimming removed 7 bases at V and 3 bases at J, with 12 bases between. This CDR3 has 13 residues. The CDR3 spells CASKAGSYTEAFF. CDR3 DNA sequence: TGTGCCAGTAAAGCCGGGAGTTACACTGAAGCTTTCTTT.

V usage is TRBV15 and J usage is TRBJ2-1; D might be TRBD2 (5 bases). This CDR3 contains 15 residues. In germline, CDR1 is LNHNV, CDR2 YYDKDF (reference sequence). The V end was cut by 2 bases, the J end by 5 bases, with 13 bases between. CDR3 bases: TGTGCCACCAGCAGACAAGCGGATTCGGACAATGAGCAGTTCTTC. This encodes CATSRQADSDNEQFF. Complete variable domain (other parts from reference TRBV15 and TRBJ2-1): DAMVIQNPRYQVTQFGKPVTLSCSQTLNHNVMYWYQQKSSQAPKLLFHYYDKDFNNEADTPDNFQSRRPNTSFCFLDIRSPGLGDTAMYLCATSRQADSDNEQFFGPGTRLTVL.

The V call is TRBV11-2, the J call TRBJ2-3, with 8 nucleotides matching TRBD2. The CDR3 has 16 amino acids. Germline loops: CDR1 SGHAT, CDR2 FQNNGV. V lost 5 bases, J lost 1 base, and 8 bases stayed unmatched. CDR3 bases: TGTGCCAGCAGCCCTTCCGGGACTAGACGCACAGATACGCAGTATTTT. Amino acid sequence: CASSPSGTRRTDTQYF.

The V gene is TRBV30, the J gene TRBJ2-1, with 7 bases fitting TRBD2. The CDR3 spans 13 residues. From germline, CDR1 is GTSNPN and CDR2 SVGIG (reference sequence). V lost 4 bases, J lost 10 bases, and 10 bases stayed unmatched. The CDR3 protein is CAWTGLVGGEQFF. Written as DNA, the CDR3 is TGTGCCTGGACCGGACTAGTTGGAGGGGAGCAGTTCTTC. Drawing the rest from reference TRBV30 and TRBJ2-1, the complete variable domain is SQTIHQWPATLVQPVGSPLSLECTVEGTSNPNLYWYRQAAGRGLQLLFYSVGIGQISSEVPQNLSASRPQDRQFILSSKKLLLSDSGFYLCAWTGLVGGEQFFGPGTRLTVL.

V gene TRBV3-1 (or the pseudogene TRBV3-2) combines with J gene TRBJ2-1, with D unresolved. V was pared by 1 base and J by 8 bases, with 15 bases between. The CDR3 sequence is 15 residues long. The germline V gene encodes CDR1 LGHDT and CDR2 YNNKEL (reference sequence). CDR3 DNA: TGTGCCAGCAGCCAAGGTGCTAGTGGTAGGTATGAGCAGTTCTTC. This encodes CASSQGASGRYEQFF.

This sequence joins TRBV5-1 and TRBJ2-3; 11 bases match TRBD2. Germline V lookup: CDR1 SGHRS, CDR2 YFSETQ. Trimming at V came to 4 bases and at J to 2 bases, leaving 6 bases not matched to a gene. The length of the CDR3 is 16 residues. DNA for the CDR3: TGCGCCAGCAGCCTAACTAGCGGGGGCCCCACAGATACGCAGTATTTT. Residues: CASSLTSGGPTDTQYF.

A single count supports this clone. DNA for the CDR3: TGTGCCAGCTCATCTATGTTGGGGACAGGGAAACCTGGAAACACCATATATTTT. Amino acid sequence: CASSSMLGTGKPGNTIYF. The gene calls are TRBV18 and TRBJ1-3; 9 bases line up with TRBD1. The CDR3 length is 18 residues. Germline loops: CDR1 KGHSH, CDR2 LQKENI. V lost 5 bases, J lost 2 bases, and 13 bases stayed unmatched.

V and J are TRBV19 and TRBJ2-3; D may be TRBD2 (7 bases). Germline CDR1 and CDR2: LNHDA and SQIVND (reference sequence). This CDR3 has 15 residues. The V end was cut by 5 bases, the J end by 2 bases, with 14 bases between. The CDR3 here is CASSWGGGNTDTQYF. CDR3 sequence (DNA): TGTGCCAGTAGTTGGGGCGGGGGCAACACAGATACGCAGTATTTT.

The gene calls are TRBV5-1 and TRBJ2-7, with 8 nucleotides matching TRBD1. J gave up 0 bases and V 4 bases, and 3 bases lay outside the gene matches. CDR3 length equals 14 residues. Germline lookup yields CDR1 SGHRS and CDR2 YFSETQ. The CDR3 sequence: CASSPGTGSYEQYV. In nucleotides, the CDR3 is TGCGCCAGCAGCCCCGGGACAGGCTCCTACGAGCAGTACGTC.

V is TRBV4-1 and J is TRBJ1-1; 7 bases line up with TRBD1. Germline values: CDR1 MGHRA, CDR2 YSYEKL. The CDR3 is made up of 16 amino acids. V gave up 1 base and J gave up 1 base; unmatched junction bases: 6. CDR3 nucleotides: TGCGCCAGCAGCCAAGTCCCGGGACAGCAGAACACTGAAGCTTTCTTT. Protein product: CASSQVPGQQNTEAFF.

The gene calls are TRBV5-1 and TRBJ1-2, with D hard to call. Between the trimmed V and J ends, which lost 0 bases and 11 bases, there was a span of 11 bases. Per the germline V gene, CDR1 is SGHRS and CDR2 is YFSETQ. The CDR3 has 12 residues. In nucleotides, the CDR3 is TGCGCCAGCAGCTTGGGCCGGGGAGGTTACACCTTC. Amino acid sequence: CASSLGRGGYTF.

The chain joins TRBV13 to TRBJ1-2; perhaps TRBD1 as D (6 bases). The CDR3 runs to 12 residues. CDR1 PRHDT and CDR2 FYEKMQ come from the germline V gene (reference sequence). Between the trimmed V and J ends, which lost 3 bases and 6 bases, there was a span of 8 bases. As DNA, the CDR3 is TGTGCCAGCAGCTTGTCAGGGGATGGCTACACCTTC. Encoded protein: CASSLSGDGYTF.